These 12 T cell receptor beta chains came from one sample sequenced in a study of spatial heterogeneity in lung cancer. Whole-study findings and limits: Mutation tallies in tumors tracked expanded intratumoral alpha and beta TCR counts.

Their target antigens are unknown. MiXCR, applied by TCRdb to the 5' RACE reads, yields one record per CDR3 protein. The sample has about 5,100 distinct CDR3 sequences, under 7.5% seen once. Time point noted: sample taken at primary tumor resection. The source material was lung tumor tissue, sampled at surgery. These receptors were taken from a male donor with early-stage non-small cell lung cancer.

This clonotype was detected ten times or more. V is TRBV7-2 and J is TRBJ2-1; TRBD1 matches 10 bases. Germline CDR1 and CDR2: SGHTA and FQGNSA. The CDR3 is made up of 15 amino acids. The trim removed 5 bases at V and 1 base at J, leaving 2 bases unmatched. DNA of the CDR3: TGTGCCAGCAGCCGGGACAGGGGTTCCTACAATGAGCAGTTCTTC. It codes for CASSRDRGSYNEQFF.

This clonotype was counted many times. CDR3 sequence: CSVERLLQETQYF. CDR3 in DNA: TGCAGCGTTGAGCGACTTCTCCAAGAGACCCAGTACTTC. The chain couples TRBV29-1 to TRBJ2-5; D is unresolved. Looked up from germline, CDR1 is SQVTM and CDR2 is ANQGSEA. The length of the CDR3 is 13 residues. Trimming cost V 3 bases and J 1 base, with 9 bases left between them.

This clonotype was picked up many times. The rearrangement uses TRBV7-9 and TRBJ2-3; 8 nucleotides line up with TRBD1. V trimming: 5 bases; J trimming: 2 bases; junction bases outside the gene matches: 9. Germline lookup yields CDR1 SEHNR and CDR2 FQNEAQ (reference sequence). The CDR3 length is 16 residues. CDR3 protein: CASSPRQGHNTDTQYF. As DNA, the CDR3 is TGTGCCAGCAGCCCCCGACAGGGGCACAACACAGATACGCAGTATTTT.

This clonotype occurred many times. This chain joins TRBV20-1 and TRBJ2-1; weak D call: TRBD2 (6 bases). The CDR3 has 13 amino acids. The V gene lost 3 bases and the J gene lost 8 bases, with 14 bases spanning the gap. CDR1 DFQATT and CDR2 SNEGSKA come from the germline V gene (reference sequence). In DNA form, the CDR3 reads TGCAGTGCTAGCTGGAGGGCCTTTGATGAGCAGTTCTTC. Translating gives CSASWRAFDEQFF.

The sample holds many counts of this clonotype. J is TRBJ1-5 and V is TRBV6-6; 7 bases align to TRBD1. The CDR3 covers 16 residues. The ends lost 7 bases at V and 2 bases at J; junction bases unmatched: 11. The V gene's germline CDR1 is MNHNY and CDR2 SVGAGI (reference sequence). The chain's CDR3 is CASKTDREGGNQPQHF. The CDR3 coding sequence is TGTGCCAGCAAGACAGACAGGGAAGGAGGCAATCAGCCCCAGCATTTT.

This clonotype was picked up many times. This chain links TRBV4-3 with TRBJ2-3, with D tentatively TRBD1 or TRBD2 (5 bases each). The CDR3 spans 17 residues. The germline V gene has CDR1 LGHNA and CDR2 YSLEER. V was clipped by 0 bases and J by 3 bases, with 16 bases between them. CDR3 amino acids: CASSQDFRGAWTDTQYF. DNA for the CDR3: TGCGCCAGCAGCCAAGATTTCCGAGGGGCGTGGACAGATACGCAGTATTTT.

This clonotype was observed many times. J is TRBJ1-6 and V is TRBV7-9, with a weak D call TRBD1 (6 bases). This CDR3 is 16 amino acids long. V lost 5 bases to trimming and J lost 1 base, with 12 bases between them. CDR1 is SEHNR, CDR2 FQNEAQ, per germline (reference sequence). CDR3 sequence reads: CASSGTRGSYNSPLHF. CDR3 DNA: TGTGCCAGCAGCGGAACCAGGGGTTCCTATAATTCACCCCTCCACTTT.

This clonotype occurred many times. The chain carries TRBV7-3 and TRBJ2-7; D is undetermined. The length of the CDR3 is 13 residues. Germline assignment: CDR1 SGHTA and CDR2 FQGTGA. V was cut by 1 base and J by 6 bases, with 10 bases left in between. CDR3 bases: TGTGCCAGCAGCTTAAGGCCCGTTGGCGAGCAGTACTTC. Protein: CASSLRPVGEQYF.

This clonotype has just a few counts. CDR3 protein: CASGFTDTQYF. CDR3 nucleotide sequence: TGTGCCAGCGGATTCACAGATACGCAGTATTTT. The rearrangement uses TRBV6-2 or TRBV6-3 and TRBJ2-3, with D unresolved. CDR1 is MNHEY and CDR2 is SVGEGT in the germline V gene. Trimming took off 8 bases at V and 2 bases at J, with 5 bases between the two ends. The CDR3 spans 11 residues.

There are many counts of this clonotype. V is TRBV10-1 and J is TRBJ2-1; maybe TRBD1 (6 bases). Germline V lookup: CDR1 WNHNN, CDR2 SYGVQD (reference sequence). The CDR3 extends over 13 amino acids. V lost 5 bases and J lost 5, with 10 bases in between. CDR3 residues: CASSIPGDNEQFF. CDR3 DNA sequence: TGCGCCAGCAGTATCCCAGGGGACAATGAGCAGTTCTTC.

This clonotype is categorized as medium-sized. V usage is TRBV2 and J usage is TRBJ2-1, with D possibly TRBD1 on 6 matching bases. Germline V lookup: CDR1 SNHLY, CDR2 FYNNEI. The CDR3 is 16 residues long. Trimming left V 2 bases short and J 7 bases short, with 18 bases between. DNA for the CDR3: TGTGCCAGCAGTGAATCTGGCAGGGGTTTAAGGAATGAGCAGTTCTTC. Translation gives CASSESGRGLRNEQFF. The variable domain in full, completed from reference TRBV2 and TRBJ2-1, reads EPEVTQTPSHQVTQMGQEVILRCVPISNHLYFYWYRQILGQKVEFLVSFYNNEISEKSEIFDDQFSVERPDGSNFTLKIRSTKLEDSAMYFCASSESGRGLRNEQFFGPGTRLTVL.

This clonotype is labeled medium-sized (0.01 to 0.1%). The V gene is TRBV6-6, the J gene TRBJ1-3; D is possibly TRBD1 (6 bases). The germline V gene encodes CDR1 MNHNY and CDR2 SVGAGI (reference sequence). With 2 bases removed from V and 4 bases from J, the gap between germline ends came to 18 bases. The CDR3 runs 17 residues. CDR3 DNA sequence: TGTGCCAGCAGTTACCGAACACAGGGATTCGGAGGAAACACCATATATTTT. It encodes CASSYRTQGFGGNTIYF.